A selection of T cell receptor beta chains follows, all from one sample in a study of CD8 T cells in Susac syndrome. TCRdb reprocessed the immunoSEQ multiplex PCR reads via MiXCR and lists one record per CDR3 protein. The table includes 350,000 to 550,000 distinct CDR3 sequences, around 83% detected once. Input material: CD8+ T cells from PBMCs. The source is a human donor with multiple sclerosis. Each CDR3 is given with its conserved first and last residue. The order of the fields is V gene, D gene, J gene, clone size, CDR3 DNA, CDR3 protein. D genes are given only for firm matches. Not every row has a clone size; where given, it reads once, few, many or a size class.

>TRBV23-1|.|TRBJ1-3|.
TGCGCCACCTCAGACAGATCTGGAAACACCATATATTTT
CATSDRSGNTIYF
>TRBV27|.|TRBJ1-2|.
TGTGCCAGCAGTTCACTCCCCCGCGTGAACAGCGTCCGGTATGGCTACACCTTC
CASSSLPRVNSVRYGYTF
>TRBV19|.|TRBJ2-7|.
TGTGCCAGTAGTATTGGTGGAGCCTACGAGCAGTACTTC
CASSIGGAYEQYF
>TRBV27|TRBD2|TRBJ2-1|.
TGTGCCAGCAGCTCTGTCACCCCGGGAGGGCCCTCCTACAATGAGCAGTTCTTC
CASSSVTPGGPSYNEQFF
>TRBV12-5|.|TRBJ1-1|.
TGTGCTAGTGGTTTGGTTACCCCAAGGTCAGCTTTCTTT
CASGLVTPRSAFF
>TRBV6-1|.|TRBJ2-1|.
TGTGCCAGCGAGGACCCGGGCGATGAGCAGTTCTTC
CASEDPGDEQFF
>TRBV7-9|.|TRBJ1-5|once
TGTGCCAGCAGTCATACCACGGGAGAAAGCAATCAGCCCCAGCATTTT
CASSHTTGESNQPQHF
>TRBV30|.|TRBJ2-7|.
TGTGCCTGGAGTCGCTCGGGGCCTATTGACGAGCAGTACTTC
CAWSRSGPIDEQYF
>TRBV2|.|TRBJ1-1|.
TGTGCCAGCGCCAAGGGGGGGCAGGGGTACACTGAAGCTTTCTTT
CASAKGGQGYTEAFF
>TRBV11-2|.|TRBJ2-1|.
TGTGCCAGCAGCCCTGGTCTCGGATTCAATGAGCAGTTCTTC
CASSPGLGFNEQFF
>TRBV28|TRBD1|TRBJ2-1|.
TGTGCCACCCAGGACAGGGGTTACAATGAGCAGTTCTTC
CATQDRGYNEQFF
>TRBV5-1|.|TRBJ2-1|.
TGCGCCAGCACCGATGGGGGGAGTAACTTCGATGAGCAGTTCTTC
CASTDGGSNFDEQFF
>TRBV27|.|TRBJ2-7|few
TGTGCCAGCAGTTTAGCGGGAACCACCTACGAGCAGTACTTC
CASSLAGTTYEQYF
>TRBV29-1|TRBD1|TRBJ2-2|.
TGCAGCGCTACGGGACAGGGACTGGCCGGGGAGCTGTTTTTT
CSATGQGLAGELFF
>TRBV29-1|.|TRBJ2-1|.
TGCAGCGTTGAAGTCTCTCTTCGGGATGAGCAGTTCTTC
CSVEVSLRDEQFF
>TRBV27|.|TRBJ2-3|few
TGTGCCAGCAGTTTATCTCCAGATACGCAGTATTTT
CASSLSPDTQYF
>TRBV27|.|TRBJ1-6|.
TGTGCCAGCAGTTTAAATGGGGAATCCGGTTCACCCCTCCACTTT
CASSLNGESGSPLHF
>TRBV5-1|.|TRBJ1-2|.
TGCGCCAGCAGCTTGGACATCGGAAACTATGGCTACACCTTC
CASSLDIGNYGYTF
>TRBV7-8|.|TRBJ2-1|.
TGTGCCAGCAGCTTAGTATGGTTAGGGACTGGGATGAATGAGCAGTTCTTC
CASSLVWLGTGMNEQFF
>TRBV29-1|.|TRBJ2-2|.
TGCAGCTCCAGAATGGGATACGGGGAGCTGTTTTTT
CSSRMGYGELFF
>TRBV14|.|TRBJ2-6|.
TGTGCCAGCAGCCCCTTTGCAGGAGTCTCGGGGGCCAACGTCCTGACTTTC
CASSPFAGVSGANVLTF
>TRBV27|TRBD1|TRBJ1-5|.
TGTGCCAGCAGTGGGGCAGGGGGAATCAATCAGCCCCAGCATTTT
CASSGAGGINQPQHF
>TRBV2|.|TRBJ1-2|.
TGTGCCAGCAGTGAAGGACCGGGGTTAAACTATGGCTACACCTTC
CASSEGPGLNYGYTF
>TRBV10-2|TRBD1|TRBJ2-7|.
TGCGCCAGCAGAGGGGGGACAGGGGAAATCTACGAGCAGTACTTC
CASRGGTGEIYEQYF
>TRBV29-1|.|TRBJ2-7|.
TGCAGCTTCCGGGACGGATCCTACGAGCAGTACTTC
CSFRDGSYEQYF
>TRBV30|TRBD2|TRBJ2-1|.
TGTGCCTGGAGCCTTCAGGTGGGGGGGTACAATGAGCAGTTCTTC
CAWSLQVGGYNEQFF